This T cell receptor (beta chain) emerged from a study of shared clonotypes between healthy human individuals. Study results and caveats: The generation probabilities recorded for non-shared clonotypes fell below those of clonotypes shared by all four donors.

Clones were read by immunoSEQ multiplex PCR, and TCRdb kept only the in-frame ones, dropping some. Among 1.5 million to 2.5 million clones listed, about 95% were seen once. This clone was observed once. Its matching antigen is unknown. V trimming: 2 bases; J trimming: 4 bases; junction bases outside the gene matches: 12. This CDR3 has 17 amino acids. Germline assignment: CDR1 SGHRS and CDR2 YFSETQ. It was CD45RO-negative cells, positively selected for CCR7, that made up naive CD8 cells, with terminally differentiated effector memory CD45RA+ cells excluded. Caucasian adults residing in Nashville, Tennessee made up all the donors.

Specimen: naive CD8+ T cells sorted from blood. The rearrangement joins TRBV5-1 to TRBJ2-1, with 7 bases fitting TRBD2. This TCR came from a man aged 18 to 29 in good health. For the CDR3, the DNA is TGCGCCAGCAGCTTCGATTTGCGGCGGGAGAGTTACAATGAGCAGTTCTTC. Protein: CASSFDLRRESYNEQFF.